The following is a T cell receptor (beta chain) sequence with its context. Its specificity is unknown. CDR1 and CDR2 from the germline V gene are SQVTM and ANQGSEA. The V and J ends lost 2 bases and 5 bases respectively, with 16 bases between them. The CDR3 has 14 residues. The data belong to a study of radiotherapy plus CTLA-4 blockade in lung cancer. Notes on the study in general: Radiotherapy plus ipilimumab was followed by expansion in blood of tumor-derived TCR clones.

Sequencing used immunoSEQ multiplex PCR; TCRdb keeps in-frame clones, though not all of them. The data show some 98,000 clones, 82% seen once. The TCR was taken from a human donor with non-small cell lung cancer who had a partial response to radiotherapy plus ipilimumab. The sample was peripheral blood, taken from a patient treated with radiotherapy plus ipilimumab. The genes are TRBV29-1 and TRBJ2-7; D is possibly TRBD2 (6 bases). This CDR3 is CSVEIPGLLHEQYF. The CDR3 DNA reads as TGCAGCGTTGAAATACCGGGACTCCTCCACGAGCAGTACTTC.